These 15 T cell receptor beta chains share one sample of origin, sequenced in a study of radiation and T cells in renal cell carcinoma. As to time point: blood 4 weeks post-SBRT, at nephrectomy. Treatment in this sample: 15 Gy SBRT to primary tumor, nephrectomy 4 weeks later. Data came from immunoSEQ multiplex PCR; TCRdb stores just in-frame clones and leaves some out. The sample shows about 83,000 clones, approximately 82% of them seen only once. Sequencing was performed on blood, taken from a patient whose treatment included radiotherapy and nephrectomy. These TCRs come from a woman aged 55 to 70 with renal cell carcinoma.

The chain uses TRBV19 and TRBJ1-1; D call uncertain. Trimming stripped 5 bases from V and 1 base from J, with 20 bases between. This CDR3 has 17 residues. The germline CDR1 and CDR2 sequences are LNHDA and SQIVND (reference sequence). Here the CDR3 reads CASSPPSYPAGNTEAFF. The DNA of the CDR3 is TGTGCCAGTAGTCCCCCGTCCTATCCGGCGGGGAACACTGAAGCTTTCTTT. The full variable domain, rest sourced from reference TRBV19 and TRBJ1-1, is DGGITQSPKYLFRKEGQNVTLSCEQNLNHDAMYWYRQDPGQGLRLIYYSQIVNDFQKGDIAEGYSVSREKKESFPLTVTSAQKNPTAFYLCASSPPSYPAGNTEAFFGQGTRLTVV.

The rearrangement links TRBV15 to TRBJ1-4; TRBD1 aligns across 9 bases. Germline V lookup: CDR1 LNHNV, CDR2 YYDKDF (reference sequence). Trimming cost V 9 bases and J 11 bases; bases outside gene matches: 10. CDR3 length: 13 amino acids. CDR3 in DNA: TGTGCCACAGGCGACAGGGGGTTGAAGAAACTGTTTTTT. Amino acid sequence: CATGDRGLKKLFF.

This sequence joins TRBV7-3 and TRBJ1-2, with D tentatively TRBD1 (5 bases). Trimming removed 0 bases from V and 4 bases from J, with 12 bases in between. Looked up from germline, CDR1 is SGHTA and CDR2 is FQGTGA. This CDR3 spans 15 amino acids. The CDR3 DNA is TGTGCCAGCAGCTTAACTGTAACAGGTGCCTATGGCTACACCTTC. Translation: CASSLTVTGAYGYTF.

The chain joins TRBV5-5 to TRBJ1-2; the D gene is possibly TRBD1 (6 bases). Trimming left V 3 bases short and J 11 bases short, with 20 bases between. The CDR3 spans 14 residues. The germline V gene has CDR1 SGHKS and CDR2 YYEKEE (reference sequence). CDR3 loop: CASSSNPGASWYTF. The CDR3 nucleotides read TGTGCCAGCAGCTCAAACCCAGGGGCCTCGTGGTACACCTTC.

This chain uses TRBV7-2 with TRBJ2-4; 7 bases map to TRBD2. Germline values: CDR1 SGHTA, CDR2 FQGNSA. The CDR3 extends over 15 amino acids. The trim removed 8 bases at V and 7 bases at J, leaving 14 bases unmatched. The CDR3 nucleotides are TGTGCCAGCCTCAAATCGGCGGGAGATTTCAACATTCAGTACTTC. Translated, it gives CASLKSAGDFNIQYF.

V usage is TRBV14 and J usage is TRBJ1-2; D unclear. V lost 1 base and J lost 3, with 6 bases in between. In germline, CDR1 is SGHDN, CDR2 FVKESK. The CDR3 has 13 residues. The CDR3 here is CASSQGGYYGYTF. The DNA of the CDR3 is TGTGCCAGCAGCCAAGGAGGATACTATGGCTACACCTTC.

J is TRBJ2-1 and V is TRBV7-3; tentative D call: TRBD1 (6 bases). With 5 bases removed from V and 8 bases from J, the gap between germline ends came to 19 bases. This CDR3 spans 15 amino acids. Germline V gene sequence: CDR1 SGHTA, CDR2 FQGTGA. The CDR3 region is CASSEQGGEFDEQFF. DNA of the CDR3: TGTGCCAGCAGCGAACAAGGGGGAGAGTTCGATGAGCAGTTCTTC.

The CDR3 DNA reads as TGTGCCAGTAACCCTAGCGGGAGGGCTCTCGTTTACAATGAGCAGTTCTTC. Translated: CASNPSGRALVYNEQFF. The chain recombines TRBV19 with TRBJ2-1; 12 nucleotides align to TRBD2. The CDR3 loop spans 17 amino acids. V gave up 7 bases and J gave up 4 bases; unmatched junction bases: 11. Germline V gene data show CDR1 as LNHDA and CDR2 as SQIVND (reference sequence).

This rearrangement joins TRBV11-2 to TRBJ1-2, with D possibly TRBD1 on 6 matching bases. The CDR3 totals 13 residues. CDR1 and CDR2 (germline): SGHAT, FQNNGV. The V gene lost 8 bases and the J gene lost 2 bases, with 12 bases spanning the gap. This CDR3 reads CASAGADNYGYTF. Here the CDR3 DNA reads TGTGCCAGCGCGGGGGCGGACAACTATGGCTACACCTTC.

The chain is built from TRBV6-5 and TRBJ1-5; D gene unclear. With 7 bases removed from V and 4 bases from J, the gap between germline ends came to 8 bases. Germline-derived CDR1 and CDR2 are MNHEY and SVGAGI. The CDR3 consists of 12 residues. CDR3 protein: CASTRPNQPQHF. The CDR3 DNA reads as TGTGCCAGCACCAGACCAAATCAGCCCCAGCATTTT.

This chain connects TRBV5-5 to TRBJ2-7, with D tentatively TRBD1 (6 bases). The length of the CDR3 is 14 residues. Germline-derived CDR1 and CDR2 are SGHKS and YYEKEE (reference sequence). V was trimmed by 3 bases and J by 2 bases, leaving 12 bases between them. The CDR3, as DNA: TGTGCCAGCAGCTCGAAGGGACAAACCTACGAGCAGTACTTC. Amino acid sequence: CASSSKGQTYEQYF. Supplemented by reference TRBV5-5 and TRBJ2-7, the full variable domain reads DAGVTQSPTHLIKTRGQQVTLRCSPISGHKSVSWYQQVLGQGPQFIFQYYEKEERGRGNFPDRFSARQFPNYSSELNVNALLLGDSALYLCASSSKGQTYEQYFGPGTRLTVT.

The chain joins TRBV28 to TRBJ1-5; the D gene is possibly TRBD1 (6 bases). V was clipped by 3 bases and J by 7 bases, with 10 bases between them. This CDR3 is 13 amino acids long. Germline CDR1 is MDHEN and CDR2 is SYDVKM. For the CDR3, the DNA is TGTGCCAGCAGTTTTGGGGGCGGGCAGCCCCAGCATTTT. Translating it yields CASSFGGGQPQHF.

The V gene is TRBV5-5, the J gene TRBJ2-3; 14 positions match TRBD2. CDR3 length: 15 residues. The germline V gene encodes CDR1 SGHKS and CDR2 YYEKEE (reference sequence). J was trimmed by 6 bases and V by 2 bases; bases with no gene match: 2. The CDR3 DNA sequence: TGTGCCAGCAGCTTTAGGACTAGCGGGGGGGATACGCAGTATTTT. Its protein is CASSFRTSGGDTQYF.

Only a few counts were recorded for this clone. The genes are TRBV6-5 and TRBJ1-1, with TRBD1 as a possible D gene (6 bases). V lost 5 bases and J lost 5, with 12 bases in between. CDR1 and CDR2 (germline): MNHEY, SVGAGI. The CDR3 length is 13 residues. In nucleotides, the CDR3 is TGTGCCAGCAGTCCGGGACACCTTACTGAAGCTTTCTTT. Amino acid sequence: CASSPGHLTEAFF.

This clone was seen a few times. The V call is TRBV5-8, the J call TRBJ2-1; TRBD2 agrees at 9 bases. With 1 base clipped from V and 5 bases from J, the junction kept 4 bases outside the gene matches. The germline CDR1 and CDR2 sequences are SGHTS and YDEGEE. There are 15 residues in the CDR3. For the CDR3, the DNA is TGTGCCAGCAGCTTGTCTAGCGGGACCGACAATGAGCAGTTCTTC. Its translation: CASSLSSGTDNEQFF.